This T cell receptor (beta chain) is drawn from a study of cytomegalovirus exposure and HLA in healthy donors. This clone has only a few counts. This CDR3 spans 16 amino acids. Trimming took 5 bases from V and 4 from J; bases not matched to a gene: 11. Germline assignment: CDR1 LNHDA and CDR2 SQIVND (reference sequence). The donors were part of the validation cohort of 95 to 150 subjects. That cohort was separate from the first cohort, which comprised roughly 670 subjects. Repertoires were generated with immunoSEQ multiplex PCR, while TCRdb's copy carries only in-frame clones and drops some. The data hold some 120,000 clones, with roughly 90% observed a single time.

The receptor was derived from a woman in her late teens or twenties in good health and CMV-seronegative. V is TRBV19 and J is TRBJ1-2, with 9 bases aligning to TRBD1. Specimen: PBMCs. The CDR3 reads CASSLRPGQGIYGYTF. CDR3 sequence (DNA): TGTGCCAGTAGTTTACGACCGGGACAGGGAATCTATGGCTACACCTTC.